Listed below are T cell receptor beta chains from one sample, sequenced in a study of cytomegalovirus exposure and HLA in healthy donors. Clones were sequenced by immunoSEQ multiplex PCR, and TCRdb holds only the in-frame ones, with some missing. This table holds 50,000 to 65,000 clones, roughly 89% found once. Sequences were obtained from PBMCs. All receptors derive from a woman aged 18-29 years in good health and CMV-seronegative. CDR3s include the opening cysteine and the closing phenylalanine or tryptophan. The order of the fields is CDR3 DNA, CDR3 protein, D gene, V gene, J gene, clone size. D genes are given only for firm matches. Not every row has a clone size; where given, it reads once, few, many or a size class.

DNA: TGTGCCAGCAGCCCCCGCCGAGGCAATTCACCCCTCCACTTT; CDR3: CASSPRRGNSPLHF; D: -; V: TRBV9; J: TRBJ1-6; size: -
DNA: TGTGCCAGCAGGGCTGAACTAGCGGGTAATGAGCAGTTCTTC; CDR3: CASRAELAGNEQFF; D: TRBD2; V: TRBV2; J: TRBJ2-1; size: -
DNA: TGCAGTGCAGGGACTAGCCGCGGGCAGTTCTTC; CDR3: CSAGTSRGQFF; D: TRBD2; V: TRBV20-1; J: TRBJ2-1; size: once
DNA: TGCGCCAGCAGAAATGCCCCCGGTCGTCTGCGGGGGGTTTCCGGGGAGCTGTTTTTT; CDR3: CASRNAPGRLRGVSGELFF; D: TRBD2; V: TRBV4-1; J: TRBJ2-2; size: -
DNA: TGTGCCAGCAGTTCCCTTAATTCGAGGGTGGGGAATCAGCCCCAGCATTTT; CDR3: CASSSLNSRVGNQPQHF; D: -; V: TRBV27; J: TRBJ1-5; size: -
DNA: TGTGCCAGCAGTACCCGGGGAGGGGAGGGTTCTAATGAGCAGTTCTTC; CDR3: CASSTRGGEGSNEQFF; D: TRBD2; V: TRBV6-6; J: TRBJ2-1; size: once
DNA: TGCAGCGTGGGGGGGGACGGCTACAATGAGCAGTTCTTC; CDR3: CSVGGDGYNEQFF; D: TRBD2; V: TRBV29-1; J: TRBJ2-1; size: -
DNA: TGTGCCAGCTCACCTCGACAGGCCCAAGGGGAAAAACTGTTTTTT; CDR3: CASSPRQAQGEKLFF; D: -; V: TRBV18; J: TRBJ1-4; size: -
DNA: TGTGCCTGGAGTGTGAAGGGGACAGATACGCAGTATTTT; CDR3: CAWSVKGTDTQYF; D: -; V: TRBV30; J: TRBJ2-3; size: once
DNA: TGTGCCATCAGTGAGGGGCCGCAGCGGGCGGGGACCTACGAGCAGTACTTC; CDR3: CAISEGPQRAGTYEQYF; D: -; V: TRBV10-3; J: TRBJ2-7; size: once
DNA: TGTGCCTGGGTGGACGGTCGGGGAGGGGCCAATGAGCAGTTCTTC; CDR3: CAWVDGRGGANEQFF; D: TRBD2; V: TRBV30; J: TRBJ2-1; size: -
DNA: TGTGCCAGCAGCTTAGATCCCGGGAACACCGGGGAGCTGTTTTTT; CDR3: CASSLDPGNTGELFF; D: -; V: TRBV11-3; J: TRBJ2-2; size: -
DNA: TGTGCCAGCAGCTCAGGGACTAGCGGGAATTACGAGCAGTACTTC; CDR3: CASSSGTSGNYEQYF; D: TRBD2; V: TRBV11-2; J: TRBJ2-7; size: -